The 30 T cell receptor beta chains below come from one sample, sequenced in a study of blood T cells in healthy people across ages. A second roughly 6 to 11 cycle PCR used barcoded and J-beta primers. TCRdb re-derived calls from the 5' RACE reads in MiXCR, one entry per CDR3 protein. The sample carries almost 550,000 distinct CDR3 sequences, 20% to 30% recorded once. The same data also contributed to another study, on T cells of mothers and their children.

Material: blood. Every receptor here comes from a boy younger than 18 in good health.

This clonotype turned up a few times. The rearrangement uses TRBV29-1 and TRBJ2-1; no firm D call. Trimming removed 1 base from V and 7 bases from J, with 14 bases in between. CDR1 is SQVTM and CDR2 is ANQGSEA in the germline V gene. The CDR3 is 14 amino acids. CDR3 in amino acids: CSVEATTKPNEQFF. CDR3 coding DNA: TGCAGCGTTGAAGCCACCACTAAACCTAATGAGCAGTTCTTC.

This clonotype has a handful of counts. V is TRBV20-1 and J is TRBJ1-5; 9 bases line up with TRBD1. The J segment lost 5 bases and the V segment lost 3 bases, leaving 5 bases of the junction unmatched. In germline, CDR1 is DFQATT, CDR2 SNEGSKA (reference sequence). CDR3 length equals 14 residues. CDR3 amino acids: CSASLGQGHQPQHF. The CDR3 nucleotides are TGCAGTGCTAGCCTCGGACAGGGGCATCAGCCCCAGCATTTT.

The genes are TRBV19 and TRBJ2-5; D unresolved. CDR1 and CDR2 from the germline V gene are LNHDA and SQIVND (reference sequence). The CDR3 sequence is 13 residues long. Trimming took 3 bases from V and 5 from J, leaving 10 bases between them. This CDR3 reads CASSMNGVETQYF. Here the CDR3 DNA reads TGTGCCAGTAGTATGAATGGTGTGGAGACCCAGTACTTC. Combining the CDR3 with reference TRBV19 and TRBJ2-5 gives the whole variable domain DGGITQSPKYLFRKEGQNVTLSCEQNLNHDAMYWYRQDPGQGLRLIYYSQIVNDFQKGDIAEGYSVSREKKESFPLTVTSAQKNPTAFYLCASSMNGVETQYFGPGTRLLVL.

The chain links TRBV12-3 or TRBV12-4 to TRBJ1-5, with unresolved D. The CDR3 spans 15 residues. V gave up 3 bases and J gave up 3 bases, with 12 bases separating them. CDR3 region: CASSFFRGINQPQHF. DNA for the CDR3: TGTGCCAGCAGTTTTTTTAGAGGAATCAATCAGCCCCAGCATTTT.

This chain links TRBV20-1 with TRBJ2-7; 10 nucleotides line up with TRBD1. Trimming at V came to 5 bases and at J to 3 bases, leaving 4 bases not matched to a gene. Looked up from germline, CDR1 is DFQATT and CDR2 is SNEGSKA (reference sequence). The CDR3 loop spans 13 amino acids. The CDR3 spells CSAHRDRGYEQYF. The DNA for the CDR3 is TGCAGTGCTCACCGGGACAGGGGCTACGAGCAGTACTTC.

CDR3 in DNA: TGTGCCAGCAGTTTACAACAGGGGCTGGCTGAAGCTTTCTTT. Protein: CASSLQQGLAEAFF. The chain employs TRBV12-3 or TRBV12-4 and TRBJ1-1; 7 bases map to TRBD1. With V trimmed by 2 bases and J by 6 bases, 6 bases remained unmatched. This CDR3 has 14 amino acids.

In its sample, this clonotype was seen a few times. The chain carries TRBV4-3 and TRBJ2-3; tentative D call: TRBD2 (5 bases). This CDR3 is built from 17 residues. With 0 bases removed from V and 8 bases from J, the gap between germline ends came to 21 bases. Germline CDR1 and CDR2: LGHNA and YSLEER. CDR3 sequence (DNA): TGCGCCAGCAGCCAAGATTGGACCCCGATAGCGCCGCCTACGCAGTATTTT. Protein: CASSQDWTPIAPPTQYF.

This clonotype was counted between two and nine times. This chain joins TRBV5-1 and TRBJ2-1; possibly TRBD1 for D (6 bases). There are 16 residues in the CDR3. With 0 bases removed from V and 0 bases from J, the gap between germline ends came to 10 bases. The germline V gene encodes CDR1 SGHRS and CDR2 YFSETQ. In DNA, the CDR3 is TGCGCCAGCAGCTTGGCCTTAGGGGGCTCCTACAATGAGCAGTTCTTC. This codes for CASSLALGGSYNEQFF.

V is TRBV28 and J is TRBJ2-7; D is unclear. V dropped 1 base and J dropped 3 bases, with 7 bases sitting between them. In germline, CDR1 is MDHEN, CDR2 SYDVKM. CDR3 length equals 13 residues. CDR3 DNA: TGTGCCAGCAGTTTATATCCAAACTACGAGCAGTACTTC. As protein: CASSLYPNYEQYF.

This clonotype appeared a single time. The genes are TRBV5-1 and TRBJ1-6; weak D call: TRBD1 (6 bases). Per germline, CDR1 SGHRS and CDR2 YFSETQ. Trimming removed 1 base from V and 8 bases from J, with 13 bases in between. This CDR3 region has 15 residues. This CDR3 reads CASSLYRQGYSPLHF. The CDR3 DNA sequence: TGCGCCAGCAGCTTGTACAGGCAGGGGTATTCACCCCTCCACTTT.

In DNA form, the CDR3 reads TGTGCCAGCTCACCCAGGGACGGCAATTCACCCCTCCACTTT. As protein: CASSPRDGNSPLHF. The J gene is TRBJ1-6, the V gene TRBV18, with D perhaps TRBD1 (5 bases). There are 14 residues in the CDR3. V was trimmed by 3 bases and J by 7 bases, leaving 10 bases between them. From germline, CDR1 is KGHSH and CDR2 LQKENI.

This chain links TRBV4-3 with TRBJ1-2, with 7 nucleotides matching TRBD1. Per the germline V gene, CDR1 is LGHNA and CDR2 is YSLEER. V trimming: 4 bases; J trimming: 2 bases; junction bases outside the gene matches: 7. CDR3 length: 15 residues. CDR3 amino acids: CASSRTGQRNYGYTF. In DNA, the CDR3 is TGCGCCAGCAGCCGGACGGGACAGCGAAACTATGGCTACACCTTC.

This chain joins TRBV4-3 and TRBJ2-5, with no clear D. The J call is doubtful: the DNA matches TRBJ2-1 better. Germline assignment: CDR1 LGHNA and CDR2 YSLEER. The CDR3 has 15 amino acids. This chain's CDR3 is CASSQDRGGFNEQFF. The DNA for the CDR3 is TGCGCCAGCAGCCAAGATCGCGGCGGCTTCAATGAGCAGTTCTTC.

This clonotype has more than one count but fewer than ten. The chain employs TRBV19 and TRBJ1-5; no firm D call. V was pared by 5 bases and J by 5 bases, with 10 bases between. The CDR3 runs 13 residues. CDR1 is LNHDA, CDR2 SQIVND, per germline (reference sequence). The DNA of the CDR3 is TGTGCCAGTAGTCCCCCTAGGGATCAGCCCCAGCATTTT. Protein product: CASSPPRDQPQHF.

This clonotype was seen more than once but under ten times. The chain joins TRBV6-5 to TRBJ2-1; 8 bases map to TRBD2. In germline, CDR1 is MNHEY, CDR2 SVGAGI. This CDR3 contains 17 residues. The ends lost 6 bases at V and 4 bases at J; junction bases unmatched: 14. CDR3 DNA: TGTGCCAGCAGCAAAGGGGTAACGACTAGCGCTTACAATGAGCAGTTCTTC. As protein: CASSKGVTTSAYNEQFF.

V usage is TRBV6-1 and J usage is TRBJ2-5; 8 positions match TRBD2. Germline trimming cut 5 bases from V and 5 bases from J; bases unmatched to any gene: 7. CDR3 length: 14 residues. Germline assignment: CDR1 MNHNS and CDR2 SASEGT. The CDR3 reads CASSRLAFGETQYF. As DNA, the CDR3 is TGTGCCAGCAGTCGACTAGCGTTTGGGGAGACCCAGTACTTC.

This clonotype was picked up a small number of times. This chain connects TRBV19 to TRBJ2-5; D may be TRBD1 (5 bases). The DNA end favors TRBJ2-1, so the J call may be wrong. CDR3 size: 15 residues. In germline, CDR1 is LNHDA, CDR2 SQIVND (reference sequence). The CDR3 DNA follows: TGTGCCAGTAGTCTCCGACAGAGCTCCTACAATGAGCAGTTCTTC. It translates to CASSLRQSSYNEQFF.

This clonotype was counted once. V gene TRBV19 combines with J gene TRBJ2-7; TRBD2 matches 8 bases. Germline assignment: CDR1 LNHDA and CDR2 SQIVND (reference sequence). V lost 3 bases and J lost 2; bases outside the gene matches: 15. The CDR3 is 18 amino acids. DNA for the CDR3: TGTGCCAGTAGTATCCGACTAGGATCGGCGGGAGGTACCTACGAGCAGTACTTC. Protein product: CASSIRLGSAGGTYEQYF.

J is TRBJ2-5 and V is TRBV20-1; D ambiguous. There are 13 residues in the CDR3. Germline CDR1 is DFQATT and CDR2 is SNEGSKA (reference sequence). Trimming took 0 bases from V and 5 from J, leaving 10 bases between them. Here the CDR3 DNA reads TGCAGTGCTAGAGATGGGGTTCCGGAGACCCAGTACTTC. Residues: CSARDGVPETQYF.

The chain is built from TRBV18 and TRBJ2-5; 7 nucleotides line up with TRBD1. The J call is uncertain, as TRBJ2-7 better fits the DNA end. The CDR3 is 16 residues long. In germline, CDR1 is KGHSH, CDR2 LQKENI. CDR3 sequence: CASSPPSRGPSYEQYF. The CDR3 DNA is TGTGCCAGCTCACCACCGTCGAGGGGGCCGTCCTACGAGCAGTACTTC.

This clonotype has just a few counts. J is TRBJ1-1 and V is TRBV4-3; 10 nucleotides agree with TRBD1. CDR1 LGHNA and CDR2 YSLEER come from the germline V gene. The trim removed 7 bases at V and 1 base at J, leaving 3 bases unmatched. This CDR3 has 14 amino acids. The DNA for the CDR3 is TGCGCCAGCACCTGGGACAGGGGGAACACTGAAGCTTTCTTT. It yields the protein CASTWDRGNTEAFF.

This clonotype was counted a few times. This sequence joins TRBV20-1 and TRBJ2-5, with D perhaps TRBD2 (5 bases). The last part of the DNA fits TRBJ2-7 better; the J call may be wrong. Germline-derived CDR1 and CDR2 are DFQATT and SNEGSKA (reference sequence). The CDR3 contains 14 residues. The CDR3 coding sequence is TGCAGTGCTAGAGATCGACTACGGGCCGGCGAGCAGTACTTC. This sequence encodes CSARDRLRAGEQYF.

The V call is TRBV6-5, the J call TRBJ2-5; D possibly matches TRBD1 or TRBD2 (6 bases each). Trimming left V 0 bases short and J 4 bases short, with 18 bases between. This CDR3 is built from 17 residues. From germline, CDR1 is MNHEY and CDR2 SVGAGI. CDR3 DNA: TGTGCCAGCAGTTACTCGCCCCTCGTGGGGGGCCGAGAGACCCAGTACTTC. Residues: CASSYSPLVGGRETQYF.

This chain uses TRBV28 with TRBJ1-4, with 11 nucleotides matching TRBD1. CDR1 and CDR2 (germline): MDHEN, SYDVKM. V dropped 4 bases and J dropped 6; count of bases not matched to a gene: 4. The CDR3 totals 15 residues. The CDR3 protein is CASSSRDRGDEKLFF. CDR3 DNA sequence: TGTGCCAGCAGTTCCAGGGACAGGGGGGATGAAAAACTGTTTTTT.

This clonotype was detected only a few times. CDR3 DNA: TGCGCCAGCAGCCAAGGCCCGGGGGGGAATCTAGATACGCAGTATTTT. Protein sequence: CASSQGPGGNLDTQYF. This chain joins TRBV4-1 and TRBJ2-3, with TRBD2 matching over 8 bases. The trim removed 1 base at V and 5 bases at J, leaving 8 bases unmatched. Looked up from germline, CDR1 is MGHRA and CDR2 is YSYEKL. There are 16 residues in the CDR3.

The sample holds a few counts of this clonotype. The chain joins TRBV9 to TRBJ2-3, with 13 positions matching TRBD2. Germline V CDR1 and CDR2: SGDLS, YYNGEE. This CDR3 contains 16 residues. The V and J ends lost 3 bases and 2 bases, in that order; junction bases with no gene match: 3. CDR3 coding DNA: TGTGCCAGCAGCGAACTAGCGGGGGGGGACACAGATACGCAGTATTTT. Translation gives CASSELAGGDTDTQYF. The full variable domain, its missing parts supplied by reference TRBV9 and TRBJ2-3, is DSGVTQTPKHLITATGQRVTLRCSPRSGDLSVYWYQQSLDQGLQFLIQYYNGEERAKGNILERFSAQQFPDLHSELNLSSLELGDSALYFCASSELAGGDTDTQYFGPGTRLTVL.

The chain uses TRBV18 and TRBJ2-7; no firm D call. Germline loops: CDR1 KGHSH, CDR2 LQKENI. V was cut by 3 bases and J by 1 base, with 10 bases left in between. The CDR3 totals 14 residues. The CDR3 sequence: CASSPEGRSYEQYF. The CDR3 nucleotides read TGTGCCAGCTCACCCGAAGGCAGGTCCTACGAGCAGTACTTC.

This clonotype has just a few counts. The J gene is TRBJ2-7, the V gene TRBV4-1, with D unclear. V was cut by 1 base and J by 2 bases, with 9 bases left in between. CDR3 length: 14 amino acids. Germline lookup yields CDR1 MGHRA and CDR2 YSYEKL. CDR3 amino acids: CASSQVPGTYEQYF. The CDR3 DNA is TGCGCCAGCAGCCAAGTTCCAGGCACCTACGAGCAGTACTTC.

The chain joins TRBV5-1 to TRBJ2-5; possible D gene TRBD1, 6 bases. Germline CDR1 reads SGHRS; CDR2 reads YFSETQ. This CDR3 region has 15 residues. V shed 0 bases and J shed 1 base, with 10 bases lying between them. The CDR3 DNA sequence: TGCGCCAGCAGCTTGGGACCGACAGGCCAAGAGACCCAGTACTTC. Its protein is CASSLGPTGQETQYF.

This chain joins TRBV20-1 and TRBJ2-1, with TRBD2 identical over 9 bases. The CDR3 is made up of 15 amino acids. Germline-derived CDR1 and CDR2 are DFQATT and SNEGSKA (reference sequence). Unmatched junction bases numbered 8, after V lost 1 base and J lost 7 bases. Written as DNA, the CDR3 is TGCAGTGCTAGAGCTGCGAGCGGGAGGATGAATGAGCAGTTCTTC. Translated: CSARAASGRMNEQFF.